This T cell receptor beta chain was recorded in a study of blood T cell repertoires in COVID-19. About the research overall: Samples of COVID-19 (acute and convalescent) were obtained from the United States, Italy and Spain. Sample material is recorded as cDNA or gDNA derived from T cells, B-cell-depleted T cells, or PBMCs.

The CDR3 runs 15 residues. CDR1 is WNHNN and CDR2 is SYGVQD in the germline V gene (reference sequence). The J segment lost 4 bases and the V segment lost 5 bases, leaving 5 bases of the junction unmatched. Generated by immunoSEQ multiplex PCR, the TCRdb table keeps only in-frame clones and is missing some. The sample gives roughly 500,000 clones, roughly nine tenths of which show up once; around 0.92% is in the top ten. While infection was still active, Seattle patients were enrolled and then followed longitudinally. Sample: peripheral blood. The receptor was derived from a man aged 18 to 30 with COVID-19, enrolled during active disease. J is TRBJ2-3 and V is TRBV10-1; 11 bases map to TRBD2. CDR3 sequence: CASSRLAGTADTQYF. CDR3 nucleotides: TGCGCCAGCAGTCGACTAGCGGGGACTGCAGATACGCAGTATTTT.